This T cell receptor beta chain was identified during a study of regulatory T cells in long-lasting Graves disease. Notes on the study in general: TRBV28, TRBJ1-2 and TRBJ2-5 emerged as the favored segments in persistent disease.

Noted time point: newly diagnosed GD, antithyroid drugs for less than 3 months. Generation of the TCR library employed RNA extracted from PBMCs. CDR3 regions were amplified by Arm-PCR using iRepertoire HTBI primers to build TCR beta libraries. TCRdb re-derived calls from the multiplex PCR reads in MiXCR, one entry per CDR3 protein. The sample consists of approximately 440,000 distinct CDR3 sequences, 15% to 20% of them appearing once. There are many counts of this clonotype. Its antigen is still unknown. With 1 base removed from V and 6 bases from J, the gap between germline ends came to 10 bases. This CDR3 is built from 14 residues. Germline loops: CDR1 SGHTA, CDR2 FQGNSA. This same sample was also part of a study on T cells in Graves' hyperthyroidism and ophthalmopathy.

The chain combines TRBV7-2 with TRBJ2-1; D is perhaps TRBD1 (6 bases). Sequenced here: peripheral blood mononuclear cells (PBMCs), sampled at new diagnosis, from a patient treated with antithyroid drugs. This TCR derives from a middle-aged man with Graves disease. CDR3 in amino acids: CASSLVVGANEQFF. CDR3 bases: TGTGCCAGCAGCTTAGTTGTGGGGGCCAATGAGCAGTTCTTC.